Following are 30 T cell receptor beta chains from one sample sequenced in a study of cytotoxic CD8 clonotypes in ibrutinib-treated CLL. The table came from immunoSEQ multiplex PCR; TCRdb's copy has only in-frame clones and leaves some out. In the table there are nearly 50,000 clones, roughly three fifths of which are singletons. The starting material was PBMCs, obtained after 24 months of ibrutinib treatment. The receptors here all came from a human donor with chronic lymphocytic leukemia.

J is TRBJ2-2 and V is TRBV5-4, with 8 nucleotides matching TRBD1. Germline values: CDR1 SGHNT, CDR2 YYREEE (reference sequence). The CDR3 sequence is 14 residues long. V shed 4 bases, J shed 3 bases, and the junction held 2 bases outside the gene matches. The CDR3 nucleotides read TGTGCCAGCAGCGCGGGACAGGACACCGGGGAGCTGTTTTTT. Translated: CASSAGQDTGELFF.

This chain uses TRBV6-6 with TRBJ1-5; D gene ambiguous. Per the germline V gene, CDR1 is MNHNY and CDR2 is SVGAGI (reference sequence). The CDR3 is 13 amino acids. V lost 6 bases, J lost 0 bases, and 6 bases lay in between. The CDR3 is CASRGNSNQPQHF. The CDR3 DNA sequence: TGTGCCAGCAGGGGTAATAGCAATCAGCCCCAGCATTTT.

V gene TRBV5-8 combines with J gene TRBJ2-2; 7 bases map to TRBD1. Germline-derived CDR1 and CDR2 are SGHTS and YDEGEE. The CDR3 covers 14 residues. Trimming took 4 bases from V and 4 from J; bases not matched to a gene: 4. The CDR3 region is CASSIQGFTGELFF. CDR3 nucleotides: TGTGCCAGCAGCATACAGGGGTTCACCGGGGAGCTGTTTTTT.

This clone showed up just a few times. The V call is TRBV2, the J call TRBJ2-7, with 7 bases that match TRBD1. The V gene end was trimmed by 2 bases and the J gene end by 3 bases; junction bases not matched to a gene: 4. CDR1 is SNHLY, CDR2 FYNNEI, per germline. The CDR3 extends over 14 amino acids. The CDR3, as DNA: TGTGCCAGCAGTGAACTGGGGACAGACTACGAGCAGTACTTC. Translated, it gives CASSELGTDYEQYF.

The table lists this clone with a few counts. The rearrangement joins TRBV19 to TRBJ1-5; D gene ambiguous. The CDR3 length is 13 residues. The V and J ends lost 5 bases and 3 bases respectively, with 8 bases between them. CDR1 LNHDA and CDR2 SQIVND come from the germline V gene (reference sequence). CDR3 amino acids: CASSEALNQPQHF. The CDR3 DNA reads as TGTGCCAGTAGTGAGGCTCTCAATCAGCCCCAGCATTTT.

The chain recombines TRBV11-3 with TRBJ2-3; unclear D gene. Germline CDR1 SGHNT, CDR2 YENEEA. The CDR3 spans 13 residues. Between the trimmed V and J ends, which lost 4 bases and 0 bases, there was a span of 5 bases. The CDR3 spells CASSSTSTDTQYF. The CDR3 DNA follows: TGTGCCAGCAGCTCGACTAGCACAGATACGCAGTATTTT. Full variable domain (rest looked up from reference TRBV11-3 and TRBJ2-3): EAGVVQSPRYKIIEKKQPVAFWCNPISGHNTLYWYLQNLGQGPELLIRYENEEAVDDSQLPKDRFSAERLKGVDSTLKIQPAELGDSAVYLCASSSTSTDTQYFGPGTRLTVL.

The sample holds one count of this clone. The rearrangement joins TRBV5-1 to TRBJ2-7; D remains ambiguous. Looked up from germline, CDR1 is SGHRS and CDR2 is YFSETQ. Trimming pared 2 bases from V and 1 base from J, leaving 7 bases between. The CDR3 has 13 residues. The CDR3 sequence is CASSFGFSYEQYF. The CDR3 DNA follows: TGCGCCAGCAGCTTCGGCTTTTCCTACGAGCAGTACTTC.

The chain uses TRBV19 and TRBJ2-5; D is perhaps TRBD1 (6 bases). CDR3 size: 15 residues. V dropped 0 bases and J dropped 5 bases, with 13 bases sitting between them. The germline V gene has CDR1 LNHDA and CDR2 SQIVND (reference sequence). The DNA for the CDR3 is TGTGCCAGTAGTATAGACCCGCAGGGGTGGGAGACCCAGTACTTC. Its translation is CASSIDPQGWETQYF.

The chain recombines TRBV10-2 with TRBJ2-5; 9 positions agree with TRBD1. The CDR3 contains 14 residues. The germline V gene encodes CDR1 WSHSY and CDR2 SAAADI. Trimming took 3 bases from V and 5 from J; bases not matched to a gene: 4. This CDR3 is CASSETGGGETQYF. The CDR3, as DNA: TGCGCCAGCAGTGAAACAGGGGGCGGCGAGACCCAGTACTTC.

This clone was seen repeatedly, ten times or more. The gene calls are TRBV10-3 and TRBJ2-5; TRBD1 might be the D (5 bases). This CDR3 is 14 amino acids long. Germline CDR1 and CDR2: ENHRY and SYGVKD. V shed 2 bases and J shed 2 bases, with 9 bases lying between them. CDR3 sequence reads: CAISEPAGQETQYF. CDR3 coding DNA: TGTGCCATCAGTGAGCCTGCAGGGCAAGAGACCCAGTACTTC.

The V gene is TRBV7-5, the J gene TRBJ2-7; the table gives TRBD2 as D, unverified against the DNA. TRBV7-5 is a listed pseudogene. The CDR3 totals 15 residues. The CDR3 DNA sequence: TGTGTCAGAAGCTTAGCAAGCGGGGGGGTATACGAGCAGTACTTC. Amino acid sequence: CVRSLASGGVYEQYF.

This clone occurred a few times. This chain connects TRBV29-1 to TRBJ2-7; 9 bases match TRBD1. This CDR3 comprises 12 residues. V dropped 7 bases and J dropped 6; count of bases not matched to a gene: 7. CDR1 SQVTM and CDR2 ANQGSEA come from the germline V gene. The CDR3, as DNA: TGCAGCGCTACGACAGGGGGTGGCGAGCAGTACTTC. Its protein is CSATTGGGEQYF.

This chain joins TRBV6-1 and TRBJ1-5, with a weak D call TRBD1 (5 bases). Germline V lookup: CDR1 MNHNS, CDR2 SASEGT. The V end was cut by 7 bases, the J end by 5 bases, with 15 bases between. The CDR3 has 14 residues. The CDR3 sequence is CASTRDGGDQPQHF. DNA of the CDR3: TGTGCCAGCACCAGAGACGGGGGGGATCAGCCCCAGCATTTT.

This chain connects TRBV11-2 to TRBJ2-3; maybe TRBD2 (7 bases). The V gene lost 3 bases and the J gene lost 1 base, with 17 bases spanning the gap. The CDR3 is made up of 17 amino acids. CDR1 is SGHAT and CDR2 is FQNNGV in the germline V gene. The CDR3 coding sequence is TGTGCCAGCAGCTTCGGGGCGGGGGCCCCCGGCACAGATACGCAGTATTTT. Amino acid sequence: CASSFGAGAPGTDTQYF.

In its sample, this clone was seen a few times. This sequence joins TRBV10-1 and TRBJ1-4; TRBD1 is a possible D gene (5 bases). Per the germline V gene, CDR1 is WNHNN and CDR2 is SYGVQD (reference sequence). The germline V and J ends were trimmed by 6 bases and 3 bases, with 14 bases remaining between them. This CDR3 has 15 residues. The CDR3 is CASSAGTAANEKLFF. In nucleotides, the CDR3 is TGCGCCAGCAGCGCCGGGACGGCGGCTAATGAAAAACTGTTTTTT.

The V gene is TRBV5-6, the J gene TRBJ2-7, with D perhaps TRBD1 or TRBD2 (5 bases each). This CDR3 has 12 residues. Germline CDR1 is SGHDT and CDR2 is YYEEEE. V lost 3 bases and J 11 bases, leaving 15 bases between the germline ends. The CDR3 reads CASSSGWGHEYF. The CDR3 bases are TGTGCCAGCAGCTCGGGGTGGGGCCATGAGTACTTC.

This clone was recorded once. J is TRBJ1-2 and V is TRBV27, with D perhaps matching TRBD1 (5 bases). From germline, CDR1 is MNHEY and CDR2 SMNVEV (reference sequence). Trimming cost V 3 bases and J 2 bases, with 7 bases left between them. CDR3 length equals 13 residues. This CDR3 reads CASSFGANYGYTF. CDR3 coding DNA: TGTGCCAGCAGTTTCGGGGCAAACTATGGCTACACCTTC.

This clone was observed a single time. This sequence joins TRBV6-1 and TRBJ1-1; unclear D gene. The germline CDR1 and CDR2 sequences are MNHNS and SASEGT. V was clipped by 3 bases and J by 0 bases, with 11 bases between them. This CDR3 is 15 amino acids long. CDR3 sequence reads: CASSDSQRMNTEAFF. CDR3 nucleotide sequence: TGTGCCAGCAGTGACAGTCAGAGAATGAACACTGAAGCTTTCTTT.

CDR3 amino acids: CASSSSGGLDTGELFF. CDR3 coding DNA: TGTGCCAGCAGTTCTAGCGGGGGGCTCGACACCGGGGAGCTGTTTTTT. V and J are TRBV6-5 and TRBJ2-2; TRBD2 matches 11 bases. V lost 4 bases and J lost 3; bases outside the gene matches: 4. CDR3 length equals 16 residues. CDR1 and CDR2 from the germline V gene are MNHEY and SVGAGI.

The rearrangement joins TRBV4-1 to TRBJ2-2; D uncertain. From germline, CDR1 is MGHRA and CDR2 YSYEKL. The CDR3 runs 14 residues. With 0 bases removed from V and 8 bases from J, the gap between germline ends came to 10 bases. In nucleotides, the CDR3 is TGCGCCAGCAGCCAAGATGCTCAGACTGGGGAGCTGTTTTTT. Its translation is CASSQDAQTGELFF.

This chain links TRBV29-1 with TRBJ1-6, with D perhaps matching TRBD1 (6 bases). The length of the CDR3 is 14 residues. Germline V gene lookup returns CDR1 SQVTM and CDR2 ANQGSEA. The germline V and J ends were trimmed by 7 bases and 10 bases, with 20 bases remaining between them. The CDR3 DNA reads TGCAGCGCTTCCCAGGGGAGAGTCAACTCACCCCTCCACTTT. Encoded protein: CSASQGRVNSPLHF.

The chain carries TRBV10-1 and TRBJ2-1; TRBD2 aligns across 12 bases. Germline lookup yields CDR1 WNHNN and CDR2 SYGVQD (reference sequence). Trimming cost V 3 bases and J 8 bases; bases outside gene matches: 5. This CDR3 is 15 amino acids long. The CDR3 region has the DNA TGCGCCAGCAGTGACGGGACTAGCGGGTTTCATGAGCAGTTCTTC. It encodes CASSDGTSGFHEQFF.

This chain links TRBV7-9 with TRBJ2-1, with D perhaps TRBD2 (7 bases). The CDR3 runs to 18 residues. V lost 1 base to trimming and J lost 2 bases, with 18 bases between them. Per the germline V gene, CDR1 is SEHNR and CDR2 is FQNEAQ (reference sequence). CDR3 protein: CASSLGEGGVPAYNEQFF. The CDR3 nucleotides are TGTGCCAGCAGCTTAGGGGAGGGGGGAGTGCCCGCCTACAATGAGCAGTTCTTC.

J is TRBJ1-6 and V is TRBV4-1; D call uncertain. The CDR3 is 16 amino acids. Trimming shortened V by 4 bases and J by 6 bases, and 16 bases separated the two germline ends. Germline CDR1 and CDR2: MGHRA and YSYEKL. CDR3 DNA sequence: TGCGCCAGCAGCCCCCCCCCGGGCAGAGGTAATTCACCCCTCCACTTT. Translation: CASSPPPGRGNSPLHF.

The chain couples TRBV4-2 to TRBJ2-7, with D perhaps being TRBD1 or TRBD2 (5 bases each). This CDR3 contains 15 residues. CDR1 LGHNA and CDR2 YNFKEQ come from the germline V gene. The ends were cut back, 0 bases at V and 2 bases at J, with 11 bases in the middle. In DNA, the CDR3 is TGTGCCAGCAGCCAAGAATCCCAGGGACCCTACGAGCAGTACTTC. It codes for CASSQESQGPYEQYF.

The rearrangement links TRBV27 to TRBJ1-2; possibly TRBD1 for D (5 bases). The CDR3 runs 15 residues. From germline, CDR1 is MNHEY and CDR2 SMNVEV (reference sequence). V dropped 6 bases and J dropped 2 bases, with 16 bases sitting between them. The CDR3 bases are TGTGCCAGCAGCCCAGGGACTGTCTTGAACTATGGCTACACCTTC. This translates into CASSPGTVLNYGYTF.

The V gene is TRBV5-1, the J gene TRBJ1-5, with TRBD1 identical over 8 bases. V lost 0 bases, J lost 3 bases, and 8 bases stayed unmatched. The CDR3 is 17 residues long. Germline CDR1 is SGHRS and CDR2 is YFSETQ. CDR3 bases: TGCGCCAGCAGCTTGGACCCCTTGACAGGGGTCAATCAGCCCCAGCATTTT. Protein: CASSLDPLTGVNQPQHF.

This sequence joins TRBV18 and TRBJ1-1, with a weak D call TRBD1 (5 bases). This CDR3 spans 18 amino acids. The V end was cut by 3 bases, the J end by 1 base, with 21 bases between. Germline CDR1 is KGHSH and CDR2 is LQKENI. CDR3 sequence reads: CASSPLRVETGGNTEAFF. The CDR3 region has the DNA TGTGCCAGCTCACCCCTACGGGTTGAGACGGGGGGGAACACTGAAGCTTTCTTT.

This chain links TRBV5-6 with TRBJ1-5; weak D call: TRBD1 (5 bases). This CDR3 is built from 16 residues. CDR1 SGHDT and CDR2 YYEEEE come from the germline V gene. Between the trimmed V and J ends, which lost 4 bases and 2 bases, there was a span of 16 bases. This CDR3 reads CASSTRLGVGNQPQHF. The CDR3 DNA reads as TGTGCCAGCAGCACCCGCCTGGGGGTCGGCAATCAGCCCCAGCATTTT.

This clone was observed a few times. J is TRBJ2-1 and V is TRBV7-6; 10 bases line up with TRBD2. Germline CDR1 reads SGHVS; CDR2 reads FNYEAQ. CDR3 size: 14 residues. The V and J ends lost 5 bases and 8 bases, in that order; junction bases with no gene match: 6. The CDR3 here is CASSAAGGPDEQFF. The CDR3 region has the DNA TGTGCCAGCAGCGCAGCGGGGGGGCCCGATGAGCAGTTCTTC.